The present T cell receptor (beta chain) was sequenced within a study of blood T cell repertoires in COVID-19 (dated by TCRdb to the early 2020s). Notes on the research overall: Samples from collaborators originated in the United States, Italy and Spain and spanned both the acute and convalescent phases of COVID-19. Nearly every sample came with metadata listing a de-identified subject ID, COVID-19 status, age in years and sex. Samples were obtained from the ongoing ImmuneRACE study (first 160 participants) and from about 1,300 subjects provided by 6 global collaborators. The prospective study material was composed of cDNA or gDNA derived from T cells, B-cell-depleted T cells, or PBMCs. The dataset comprised deeply sampled blood TCRbeta repertoires from subjects exposed to, actively infected with, or recovered from COVID-19. Where available, HLA class I and class II types were obtained from metadata supplied by the sample provider rather than from assay-based typing. A freely available public database, intended as a resource for researchers studying the immune response to SARS-CoV-2, is where the repertoires were released.

In the germline V gene, CDR1 corresponds to SGHRS and CDR2 to YFSETQ. There are 14 amino acids in the CDR3, from cysteine to phenylalanine inclusive. The only DNA kept is the CDR3, 42 bases in frame from the first base. V is clipped by 4 bases and J by 2 bases, and the sequence between their germline boundaries is 12 bases long. On this clone: Its antigen has not been determined. No per-base quality is available; no much larger clone lies one base away.

Collaborating institutions collected whole blood in K2EDTA tubes following their own protocols. For TCRbeta analysis, collaborator samples were shipped as frozen whole blood, as isolated PBMCs, or as DNA extracted from either sample type. TCRbeta CDR3 regions were amplified from genomic DNA using the immunoSEQ Assay, a bias-controlled multiplex PCR. The study's processing was this. Nucleated cell counts per sample were estimated from amplification of reference gene primers within the assay. To quantify the absolute abundance of each unique TCRbeta CDR3 rearrangement, sequence reads were collapsed and filtered. For each sample, productive Simpson clonality was calculated as the square root of Simpson's diversity index across productive rearrangements. TCRdb retrieved this table from immuneACCESS and kept in-frame rearrangements only. Not all clones are present; in checked studies, unresolved V genes account for under half, and no reason is known for the remainder. The V and J calls and clone size are taken from that table; D and trimming were inferred from the DNA. For this sample the table gives some 74,000 clones, of which around 90% were detected only once. The top ten hold roughly 29% of the sample.

Overall results and qualifications from the work: How much clinical and demographic metadata was included differed by source and by participant, and the metadata was provided uncurated.

The sequence links TRBV5-1 to TRBJ2-5, with no confidently assigned D gene. This receptor was identified in a man aged 45-65 years with acute or convalescent COVID-19. Material for sequencing was peripheral blood. The sequenced DNA: TGCGCCAGCAGCGCCGCTGACTTACAAGAGACCCAGTACTTC. It specifies CASSAADLQETQYF.